This record covers a single T cell receptor (beta chain). The antigen it binds to is not known. Base qualities are missing; no much larger clone stands one base away. The data originate from a study of cytomegalovirus exposure and HLA in healthy donors (dated by TCRdb to 2015 to 2018). Regarding the research as a whole: An earlier analysis of approximately 550 of the donors reported 250 to 300 Gb of sequence data and approximately 110 million unique TCR beta sequences from roughly 180 million T cells. The number of typed donors differed by locus: about 629-630 for A, B, C, DRB1 and DQB1; 522 for DQA1; around 580 for DPA1; and some 430 for DPB1. Alongside the repertoire data, information on donor age, sex, ethnicity and CMV serostatus was compiled. An earlier analysis of nearly 600 of the donors applied high-throughput TCR beta sequencing to assess whether each TCR beta V gene segment acted as functional or pseudogenic. Because of strong linkage in the cohort, 4 to 6 DR-DQ haplotypes were treated as single units for association and clustering. All discovery cohort repertoires had been generated using a single sequencing platform. On average, roughly 250,000 unique TCR beta nucleotide sequences were sequenced per donor among 300 to 500 genotyped donors of the cohort, with 15% to 20% of those sequences being non-productive. The study combined high-throughput TCR immunosequencing, statistical association of individual TCRs with disease status, and machine learning to predict cytomegalovirus infection status. The study used immunosequencing to profile the T cell repertoires of around 600 subjects and linked those repertoires to cytomegalovirus serostatus. Rather than using new phenotypic data, the later analysis identified candidate immune exposures from TCR beta sequences and from how often those sequences occurred across donors. To study patterns of TCR occurrence, a later analysis re-analyzed previously published TCR beta repertoires from 550 to 800 donors and added high-resolution HLA genotyping. Roughly 300 gigabases of sequencing data and tens of millions of unique TCR sequences were included in an early release covering over 600 HLA-typed donors. The aim of the study was to test whether cataloging public T cell receptors could identify signatures of past pathogen exposure. Along with the approximately 700-subject first cohort, a separate validation cohort of over a hundred different subjects was used. The genetic ancestry cluster associated with self-reported Caucasian donors included over 80% of the roughly 400 genotyped donors. A later genetic analysis used genome-wide SNP genotypes for about 55% of the 666 donors, treating that subset as a discovery cohort. Class I and class II HLA loci were covered by the typing at four-digit resolution. Study-wide findings and limitations: In a later analysis, some 17,000 TCR beta sequences were associated with specific HLA alleles at a false discovery rate of 0.05. Most TCR sequences were observed very rarely across donors, whereas some public TCRs were present in many individuals. An earlier analysis of 587 of the donors showed that most TCR beta V segments appeared in productive rearrangements either about 90% or about 30% of the time, which broadly matched IMGT annotations. Sequencing depth was assumed to be roughly uniform across donors in the presence/absence analyses, though that assumption may not hold. Compared with equally common non-associated chains, HLA-associated TCR beta chains in a later analysis were more clonally expanded and had lower generation probabilities. A later analysis found that TCR association rates varied across HLA loci, with DRB1 alleles showing the most associated TCRs and HLA-C alleles the fewest. The authors suggested that the approach could potentially be extended to other disease states and immunological phenotypes. Linkage disequilibrium might explain the correlated functional status among segregating V segments, but an unknown experimental factor could not be ruled out. Strong co-occurrence of HLA alleles, especially DR and DQ, made assigning TCR associations to individual alleles difficult. A later genetic analysis associated a missense DCLRE1C variant with V-gene and J-gene trimming of TCR beta chains, and an independent cohort replicated the association. In vitro tests confirmed that three of the cytomegalovirus-associated TCR beta chains recognize cytomegalovirus antigens. The only immune exposure information available for the cohort was CMV serostatus. The classifier was reported to diagnose cytomegalovirus status with high specificity and sensitivity in both the original and validation cohorts. Because some donors lacked HLA typing at each locus, the association tests relied only on the typed subset. The study listed 164 TCR beta chains as associated with cytomegalovirus. The cohort was sequenced for TCR beta chains only, and without alpha or paired-chain data the features that could be detected were limited. Most CMV-associated TCR beta chains appeared to be HLA-restricted in a later analysis, and the HLA associations seemed to be driven largely by CMV exposure. According to a later analysis, parvovirus B19, influenza, CMV and Epstein-Barr virus appeared linked to several top co-occurrence clusters. A further reported finding was that TCR beta sequences accurately predicted the HLA-A and HLA-B alleles for most subjects in the first cohort. Compared with the approximately 710-donor mean, donors in an Asian-associated ancestry cluster had fewer N-insertions in productive TCRs, according to a later genetic analysis. A cluster of highly shared sequence variants was judged likely to be a technical artifact of the sequencing pipeline. The earlier analysis of about 600 of the donors excluded roughly 17 rarely observed V segments, including chromosome 9 orphons, because counts were too low.

In total, 500 to 700 healthy bone marrow donors made up the cohort. Cohort members were all nominally healthy when sampled, although unrecorded immune exposures were likely present. The donor was CMV seronegative and was included in the group of a few hundred seronegative cohort members. Each donor provided a peripheral blood sample, and peripheral blood mononuclear cells were used for TCR beta sequencing. Genomic DNA was extracted from the blood cell samples with the Qiagen DNeasy Blood Extraction Kit. Library preparation used the immunoSEQ multiplex PCR assay. A mixture of 60 forward primers for TCR Vbeta segments and 13 reverse primers for TCR Jbeta segments was used in the multiplex PCR. The CDR3 region of rearranged TCR beta genes was amplified from genomic DNA by a multiplex PCR assay. On the Illumina HiSeq System, the amplified TCR beta libraries were sequenced as 87-base-pair reads. The authors' analysis ran thus. A later analysis counted some 74 million unique TCR beta chains across the 600 to 850 repertoires, and around 12 million of these chains were shared by at least two donors. To remove PCR and sequencing errors, raw reads were error-corrected and collapsed into unique sequences using a nearest-neighbor algorithm that merged closely related sequences. CDR3 sequences were aligned to IMGT reference sequences to assign V, D and J gene segments. For a sequence to be retained, a match of at least six nucleotides to both a V gene segment and a J gene segment was required. A rearrangement was called productive if the CDR3 had no stop codons and remained in frame with V and J, and every other rearrangement was called non-productive. CDR3 was defined by IMGT convention, running from the second conserved V-encoded cysteine to the conserved J-encoded phenylalanine. Sequences without an unambiguous match to a single V gene segment were excluded from the earlier analysis of about 600 of the donors. An earlier analysis of 550 to 650 of the donors classified V segments as functional when productive rearrangements were above 56.7% and as segregating when the standard deviation between donors was above 5%. A statistical classification framework was built for diagnosing cytomegalovirus status from the catalog of TCR beta chain sequences. In a later analysis, TCR nucleotide sequences were compared against IMGT/GENE-DB human TR gene sequences so that V and J genes could be assigned. Using the TCRdist pipeline, a later analysis assigned CDR3 sequences along with most-parsimonious VDJ recombination scenarios. In a later analysis, each TCR beta chain was defined by its CDR3 amino acid sequence together with its V-gene family, and reads lacking a unique V-gene family were excluded. As a way to deal with suspected cross-contamination and a sequencing artifact, a later analysis dropped 450 to 600 nucleotide sequences that were highly shared and had low generation probability. In a later analysis, a clonal expansion index was calculated for each public chain from normalized within-repertoire ranks of inferred template counts. A later analysis computed generation probabilities with a VDJ recombination model fitted to out-of-frame rearrangements, and checked the results against IGoR. A later analysis scored TCR-TCR, TCR-HLA and TCR-CMV co-occurrence with hypergeometric tests, applying a repertoire-size bias correction to TCR pairs. False discovery rates were estimated in a later analysis by permuting HLA or CMV assignments 20 times. In a later analysis, co-occurring TCRs were grouped using DBSCAN, with TCRdist sequence similarity added in when clustering inside HLA-allele-positive subsets. Co-occurrence clustering excluded repertoires with fewer than 30,000 or more than 120,000 public chains, plus five with anomalous nucleotide sharing. TCRdb re-hosts the immuneACCESS table, in-frame sequences only. Its copies lack some clones; in the studies checked, an unresolved V gene accounts for under half of them, and the cause for the rest is not known. That table is the source of V, J and clone size, and D and trimming were worked out from the DNA. A total of under 85,000 clones appear in this sample, about 70% of them only once. Clones ranked in the top ten supply 10% to 11% of the sample.

This sequence originates from a woman between 25 and 40 years old in good health and CMV-seronegative. Sequenced sample: PBMCs.

CDR3 region: CAWTGQINQPQHF. The DNA sequence is as follows: TGTGCCTGGACGGGACAGATTAATCAGCCCCAGCATTTT. The sequence is built from TRBV30 and TRBJ1-5, with 7 bases matching TRBD1. There are 13 amino acids in the CDR3, from cysteine to phenylalanine inclusive. The CDR3 DNA has 39 bases and is translated from base 1. Germline trimming: 4 bases from V, 4 bases from J; junction bases outside gene matches: 4. CDR1 and CDR2 are read off the germline V gene (reference sequence) as GTSNPN and SVGIG.